The source of this T cell receptor (beta chain) is a study of control samples from healthy donors and cancer patients. This clone was detected only once. The CDR3 has 15 residues. V shed 4 bases and J shed 4 bases, with 16 bases lying between them. Germline V gives CDR1 SNHLY, CDR2 FYNNEI. The assay was immunoSEQ multiplex PCR, and TCRdb's table has in-frame clones only and misses some. The sample holds about 220,000 clones, 85% to 95% seen once. This receptor was taken from a man aged 50 or older in good health. The chain joins TRBV2 to TRBJ1-1; tentatively, D is TRBD1 (5 bases). Specimen: blood. CDR3 coding DNA: TGTGCCAGCAGTGCTGGAGTAAGCGGGGGCACTGAAGCTTTCTTT. Translation: CASSAGVSGGTEAFF.